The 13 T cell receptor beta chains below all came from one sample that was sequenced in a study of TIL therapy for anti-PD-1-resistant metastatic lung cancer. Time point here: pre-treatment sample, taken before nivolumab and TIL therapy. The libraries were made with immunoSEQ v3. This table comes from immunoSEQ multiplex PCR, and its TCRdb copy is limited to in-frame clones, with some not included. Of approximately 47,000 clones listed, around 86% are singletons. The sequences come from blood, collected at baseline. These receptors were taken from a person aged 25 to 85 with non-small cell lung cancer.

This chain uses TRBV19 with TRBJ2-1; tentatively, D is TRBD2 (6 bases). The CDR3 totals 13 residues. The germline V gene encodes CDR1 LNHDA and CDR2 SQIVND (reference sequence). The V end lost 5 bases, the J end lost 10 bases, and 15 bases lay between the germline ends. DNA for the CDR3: TGTGCCAGTAGTTGGAGGGCCTCGCGCGAGCAGTTCTTC. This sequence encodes CASSWRASREQFF.

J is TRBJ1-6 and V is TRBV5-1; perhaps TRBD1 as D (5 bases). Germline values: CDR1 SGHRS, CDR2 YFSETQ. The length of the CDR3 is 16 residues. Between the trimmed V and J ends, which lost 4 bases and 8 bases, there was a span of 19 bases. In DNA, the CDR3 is TGCGCCAGCAGCGAGCGGACCTCTTCGGGGGATTCACCCCTCCACTTT. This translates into CASSERTSSGDSPLHF.

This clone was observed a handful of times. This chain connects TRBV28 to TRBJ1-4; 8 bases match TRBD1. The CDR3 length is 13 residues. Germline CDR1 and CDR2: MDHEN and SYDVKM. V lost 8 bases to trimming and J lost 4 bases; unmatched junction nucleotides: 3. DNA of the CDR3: TGTGCCAGCGCGGGACAGGATAATGAAAAACTGTTTTTT. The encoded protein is CASAGQDNEKLFF.

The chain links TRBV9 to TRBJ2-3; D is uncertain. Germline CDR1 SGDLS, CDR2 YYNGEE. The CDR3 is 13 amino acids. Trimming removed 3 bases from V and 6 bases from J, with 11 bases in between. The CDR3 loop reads CASSDRRLDTQYF. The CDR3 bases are TGTGCCAGCAGCGACCGCCGACTCGATACGCAGTATTTT.

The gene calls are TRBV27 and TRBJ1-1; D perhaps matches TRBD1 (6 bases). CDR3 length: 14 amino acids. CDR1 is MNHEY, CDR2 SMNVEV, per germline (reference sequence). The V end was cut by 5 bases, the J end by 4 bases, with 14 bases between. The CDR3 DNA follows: TGTGCCAGCAGTCCCTACAGGGAGGGCACTGAAGCTTTCTTT. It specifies CASSPYREGTEAFF.

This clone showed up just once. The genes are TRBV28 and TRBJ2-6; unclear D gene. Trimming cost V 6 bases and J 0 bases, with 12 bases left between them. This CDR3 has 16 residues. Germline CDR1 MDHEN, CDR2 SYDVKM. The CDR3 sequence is CASSPTRLSGANVLTF. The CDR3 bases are TGTGCCAGCAGCCCCACAAGACTCTCTGGGGCCAACGTCCTGACTTTC.

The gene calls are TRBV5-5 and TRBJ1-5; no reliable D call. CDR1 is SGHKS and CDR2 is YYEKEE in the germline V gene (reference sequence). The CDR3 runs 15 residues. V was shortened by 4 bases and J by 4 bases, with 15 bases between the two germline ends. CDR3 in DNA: TGTGCCAGCAGCCACGGCCCCGCGGGGAATCAGCCCCAGCATTTT. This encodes CASSHGPAGNQPQHF.

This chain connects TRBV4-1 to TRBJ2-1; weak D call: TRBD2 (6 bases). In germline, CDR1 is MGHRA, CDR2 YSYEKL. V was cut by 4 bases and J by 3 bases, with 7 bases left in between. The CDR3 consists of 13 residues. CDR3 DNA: TGCGCCAGCAGCCCCGGGAGCTACAATGAGCAGTTCTTC. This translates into CASSPGSYNEQFF.

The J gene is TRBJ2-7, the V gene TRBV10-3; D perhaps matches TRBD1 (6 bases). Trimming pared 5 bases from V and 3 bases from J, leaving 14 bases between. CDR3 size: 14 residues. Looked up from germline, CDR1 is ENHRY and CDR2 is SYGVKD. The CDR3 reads CAISPPGHLYEQYF. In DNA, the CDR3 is TGTGCCATCAGTCCGCCGGGACACCTCTACGAGCAGTACTTC.

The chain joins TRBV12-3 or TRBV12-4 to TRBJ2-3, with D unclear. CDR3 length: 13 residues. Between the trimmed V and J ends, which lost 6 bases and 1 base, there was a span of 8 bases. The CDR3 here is CASSPQGTDTQYF. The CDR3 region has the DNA TGTGCCAGCAGCCCCCAAGGCACAGATACGCAGTATTTT.

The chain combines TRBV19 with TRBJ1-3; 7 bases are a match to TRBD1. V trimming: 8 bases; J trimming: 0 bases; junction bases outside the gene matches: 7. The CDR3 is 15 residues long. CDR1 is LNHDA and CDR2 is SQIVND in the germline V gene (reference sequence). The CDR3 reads CASSLDRASGNTIYF. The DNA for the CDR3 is TGTGCCAGTTCACTCGACAGGGCCTCTGGAAACACCATATATTTT. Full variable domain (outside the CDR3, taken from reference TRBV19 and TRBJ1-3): DGGITQSPKYLFRKEGQNVTLSCEQNLNHDAMYWYRQDPGQGLRLIYYSQIVNDFQKGDIAEGYSVSREKKESFPLTVTSAQKNPTAFYLCASSLDRASGNTIYFGEGSWLTVV.

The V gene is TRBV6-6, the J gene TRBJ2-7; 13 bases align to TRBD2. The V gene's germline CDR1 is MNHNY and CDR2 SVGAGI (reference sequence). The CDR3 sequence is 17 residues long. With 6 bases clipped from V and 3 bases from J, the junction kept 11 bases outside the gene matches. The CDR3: CASSRFGLAGVLYEQYF. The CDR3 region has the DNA TGTGCCAGCAGCCGATTTGGACTAGCGGGGGTACTCTACGAGCAGTACTTC.

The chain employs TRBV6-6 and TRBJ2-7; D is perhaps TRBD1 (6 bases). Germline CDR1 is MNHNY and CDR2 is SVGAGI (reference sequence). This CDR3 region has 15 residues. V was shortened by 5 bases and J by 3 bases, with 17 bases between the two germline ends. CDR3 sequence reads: CASSQTGQFYYEQYF. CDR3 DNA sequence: TGTGCCAGCAGTCAAACCGGACAGTTTTACTACGAGCAGTACTTC.